The subject of this entry is one TCR beta chain. In the study's own analysis: Amplifying reference gene primers gave estimates of nucleated cell counts. Repertoires were generated with immunoSEQ multiplex PCR, while TCRdb's copy carries only in-frame clones and drops some. That table gives V, J and clone size, and the DNA gave D and trimming. The top ten clones hold around 9.3% of a sample with about 330,000 clones, around 86% of them seen once. Donors were grouped by their self-reported clinical history. Donors in Cohort 3 counted as recovered after two negative PCRs, clearance, or symptom resolution. This specimen comes from a study of blood T cell repertoires in COVID-19. At the level of the study: Some COVID-19 samples were acute and others convalescent; all came from the United States, Italy and Spain.

The V gene lost 1 base and the J gene lost 12 bases, with 13 bases spanning the gap. Germline CDR1 is SNHLY and CDR2 is FYNNEI. CDR3 length: 12 residues. The TCR was taken from a woman aged 18 to 35 who had recovered from COVID-19. The material sequenced was PBMCs or T cells enriched from blood (not recorded which). This chain joins TRBV2 and TRBJ2-7, with a weak D call TRBD2 (6 bases). CDR3 in DNA: TGTGCCAGCAGTGAAGACAACGGAGGGAGGTACTTC. Its translation: CASSEDNGGRYF.